This T cell receptor (beta chain) comes out of a study of response to subunit inactivated influenza vaccine. Study results and limitations: The authors suggested that every seasonal influenza vaccination recruits few new T cells.

MiXCR, run by TCRdb on the RT-PCR reads, gives a single entry per CDR3 protein. The sample yields under 500,000 distinct CDR3 sequences, approximately 10% seen once. Notes on this clonotype: Its target is not known.

The ends lost 4 bases at V and 9 bases at J; junction bases unmatched: 12. The CDR3 contains 15 residues. CDR1 is SGHRS, CDR2 YFSETQ, per germline. This clonotype was obtained from a middle-aged man who received an inactivated influenza vaccine. The sequenced sample was PBMCs from blood, obtained roughly 45 days after vaccination. The V and J genes are TRBV5-1 and TRBJ2-1; 8 bases map to TRBD1. The CDR3 spells CASSRPGQGLSEQFF. The DNA of the CDR3 is TGCGCCAGCAGCCGACCTGGACAGGGTCTGAGTGAGCAGTTCTTC.